The rows below give T cell receptor beta chains drawn from one sample of a study of blood T cells in healthy people across ages. TCRdb re-called the 5' RACE reads with MiXCR, one entry per CDR3 protein. The table shows 780,000 or so distinct CDR3 sequences, with roughly 50% occurring only once. The material sequenced was blood. The receptor source for this set is a man older than 75 in good health. The CDR3 runs from the conserved cysteine through the conserved F or W. The D gene is left open where the match is weak. The listing skips clone size in some rows; elsewhere it reads once, few, many or a size class.

J gene,CDR3 length,V gene,clone size,D gene,CDR3 protein,CDR3 DNA
TRBJ2-7,17,TRBV9,few,TRBD2,CASSSELAEGSGYEQYF,TGTGCCAGCAGTTCGGAACTAGCGGAGGGAAGTGGATACGAGCAGTACTTC
TRBJ2-5,14,TRBV5-6,-,-,CASSARGLSETQYF,TGTGCCAGCAGCGCCCGGGGACTCTCAGAGACCCAGTACTTC
TRBJ2-3,16,TRBV12-3/TRBV12-4,few,TRBD2,CATTSSGRIGTDTQYF,TGTGCCACCACCTCTAGCGGGAGGATCGGCACAGATACGCAGTATTTT
TRBJ2-1,15,TRBV6-5,-,TRBD2,CASSYSGTSPENEFF,TGTGCCAGCAGTTACTCTGGGACTAGCCCAGAAAACGAGTTCTTC
TRBJ2-5,13,TRBV18,once,-,CASSPRDGAEQYF,TGTGCCAGCTCACCAAGGGACGGGGCTGAGCAGTACTTC
TRBJ2-1,13,TRBV30,-,TRBD2,CALRLAGYNEQFF,TGTGCCTTAAGACTAGCGGGGTACAATGAGCAGTTCTTC
TRBJ2-7,15,TRBV29-1,-,TRBD1,CSVEGFGGQEYEQYF,TGCAGCGTTGAAGGGTTCGGGGGACAGGAATACGAGCAGTACTTC
TRBJ2-3,13,TRBV27,-,TRBD2,CASSRLERGTQYF,TGTGCCAGCAGTAGACTAGAGCGGGGGACGCAGTATTTT
TRBJ2-3,17,TRBV4-2,-,TRBD2,CASSQAGLAELTDTQYF,TGTGCCAGCAGCCAGGCAGGACTAGCGGAACTCACAGATACGCAGTATTTT
TRBJ2-7,17,TRBV21-1,-,-,CASRTPTASGEYNEQYF,TGTGCCAGCAGGACCCCCACTGCTAGCGGGGAATACAATGAGCAGTACTTC
TRBJ2-1,18,TRBV6-5,-,-,CASSYSYGGRGSYNEQFF,TGTGCCAGCAGTTACTCCTACGGAGGTAGGGGTTCCTACAATGAGCAGTTCTTC
TRBJ2-1,17,TRBV11-2,few,TRBD2,CASSRELSGGSQGEQFF,TGTGCCAGCAGCCGAGAACTTTCTGGCGGGAGCCAGGGTGAGCAGTTCTTC
TRBJ1-2,12,TRBV7-6,few,-,CASSQLNYGYTF,TGTGCCAGCAGCCAACTTAACTATGGCTACACCTTC
TRBJ2-1,16,TRBV6-5,-,TRBD1,CASSFSAQGALNEQFF,TGTGCCAGCAGTTTCTCGGCACAGGGGGCGCTTAATGAGCAGTTCTTC
TRBJ1-1,11,TRBV20-1,-,-,CSARGNTEAFF,TGCAGTGCCAGGGGGAACACTGAAGCTTTCTTT
TRBJ1-2,15,TRBV2,-,TRBD1,CASSEGVDRGFGYTF,TGTGCCAGCAGTGAAGGGGTGGACAGGGGTTTTGGCTACACCTTC
TRBJ2-3,14,TRBV12-3/TRBV12-4,few,-,CASSLGSGADTQYF,TGTGCCAGCAGTTTGGGATCGGGGGCAGATACGCAGTATTTT
TRBJ2-1,11,TRBV12-3/TRBV12-4,-,-,CASRLGGEQFF,TGTGCCAGCAGGCTCGGGGGTGAGCAGTTCTTC
TRBJ2-7,16,TRBV28,-,TRBD1,CASSPIRTGRSYEQYF,TGTGCCAGCAGCCCAATCCGGACAGGGCGGTCCTACGAGCAGTACTTC
TRBJ2-1,16,TRBV4-2,-,-,CASSSRRGDPYNVQFF,TGTGCCAGCAGCTCCCGGAGGGGGGACCCTTACAATGTGCAGTTCTTC
TRBJ2-1,16,TRBV20-1,once,TRBD2,CSARGRTSGSRGEQFF,TGCAGTGCTAGGGGCCGGACTAGCGGGAGCAGGGGTGAGCAGTTCTTC
TRBJ2-5,14,TRBV7-2,-,-,CASKRSGLRNEQYF,TGTGCCAGCAAGCGTAGCGGCCTGAGGAATGAGCAGTACTTC
TRBJ1-6,13,TRBV20-1,-,-,CSARRDTSSPLHF,TGCAGTGCGAGACGGGACACGTCTTCACCCCTCCACTTT
TRBJ2-1,16,TRBV5-1,-,TRBD2,CASSILTSGYYNEQFF,TGCGCCAGCAGCATACTGACTAGCGGGTACTACAATGAGCAGTTCTTC
TRBJ2-7,15,TRBV7-3,-,-,CASSSPRTSYNEQYF,TGTGCCAGCAGCTCGCCCCGCACCTCCTACAATGAGCAGTACTTC
TRBJ2-3,14,TRBV29-1,-,-,CSEVGGSGTDTQYF,TGCAGCGAGGTTGGCGGGTCTGGCACAGATACGCAGTATTTT
TRBJ2-3,15,TRBV5-1,-,-,CASSLESGLHRYAYF,TGCGCCAGCAGCTTGGAATCAGGGTTGCACAGATACGCGTATTTT
TRBJ2-1,15,TRBV20-1,-,TRBD2,CSALRAGGIYNEQFF,TGCAGTGCTCTCAGAGCGGGAGGGATTTACAATGAGCAGTTCTTC
TRBJ2-5,16,TRBV28,-,TRBD2,CASSTNRGGFQETQYF,TGTGCCAGCAGTACTAACCGGGGGGGTTTCCAAGAGACCCAGTACTTC
TRBJ1-1,14,TRBV29-1,-,-,CSVDLGVWNTEAFF,TGCAGCGTGGACCTCGGGGTTTGGAACACTGAAGCTTTCTTT
TRBJ2-7,15,TRBV11-3,-,-,CASSRNGQQGYEQYF,TGTGCCAGCAGCCGAAACGGACAGCAGGGCTACGAGCAGTACTTC
TRBJ2-3,13,TRBV7-9,few,-,CASSAPTTDTQYF,TGTGCCAGCAGCGCCCCAACGACAGATACGCAGTATTTT
TRBJ2-2,16,TRBV5-1,many,-,CASSLFRGVLTGELFF,TGCGCCAGCAGCTTGTTCAGGGGAGTGCTCACCGGGGAGCTGTTTTTT
TRBJ2-3,15,TRBV11-1,-,-,CASSLVGASTDTQYF,TGTGCCAGCAGCTTAGTTGGGGCTAGCACAGATACGCAGTATTTT
TRBJ2-5,14,TRBV12-3/TRBV12-4,few,-,CASSFRGMKRIQYF,TGTGCCAGCAGTTTTCGCGGGATGAAGAGGATCCAGTACTTC
TRBJ2-5,14,TRBV20-1,few,TRBD2,CSASPGTSLETQYF,TGCAGTGCTAGCCCCGGGACTAGCTTAGAGACCCAGTACTTC
TRBJ2-5,17,TRBV20-1,few,TRBD2,CSAGGRPGREDQETQYF,TGCAGTGCTGGGGGGCGTCCTGGGCGGGAGGATCAAGAGACCCAGTACTTC
TRBJ2-3,17,TRBV25-1,-,TRBD1,CASSESWDRASTDTQYF,TGTGCCAGCAGTGAATCTTGGGACAGGGCGAGCACAGACACGCAGTATTTT
TRBJ2-7,15,TRBV5-1,-,TRBD1,CASSLMVTGGYEQYF,TGCGCCAGCAGCTTGATGGTCACAGGGGGTTACGAGCAGTACTTC
TRBJ2-1,11,TRBV29-1,-,-,CSVEAGSGQFF,TGCAGCGTTGAAGCCGGGTCGGGGCAGTTCTTC
TRBJ1-5,14,TRBV5-1,-,-,CASSALSGEQPQHF,TGCGCCAGCAGCGCCCTGTCGGGGGAACAGCCCCAGCATTTT
TRBJ2-1,13,TRBV9,-,TRBD1,CASSTDREDEQFF,TGTGCCAGCAGCACGGACAGGGAGGATGAGCAGTTCTTC
TRBJ2-1,11,TRBV29-1,-,-,CSAGVVAEQFF,TGCAGCGCTGGGGTGGTGGCAGAGCAGTTCTTC
TRBJ1-1,13,TRBV5-1,few,TRBD1,CASSSTGSELAFF,TGCGCCAGCAGCTCGACAGGGTCGGAGTTAGCTTTCTTT
TRBJ2-7,14,TRBV19,-,-,CASSLQAESYEQYF,TGTGCCAGTAGCCTGCAGGCAGAGTCCTACGAGCAGTACTTC
TRBJ2-1,16,TRBV7-2,-,TRBD2,CAGTRDRTSGTYEQFF,TGTGCCGGCACCCGCGACCGGACTAGCGGGACCTATGAGCAGTTCTTC
TRBJ2-7,12,TRBV5-1,many,-,CASSSLAYEQYF,TGCGCCAGCAGCTCCTTAGCCTACGAGCAGTACTTC
TRBJ1-6,15,TRBV20-1,few,-,CSARVSLTYNSPLHF,TGCAGTGCTAGGGTCTCCTTAACCTATAATTCACCCCTCCACTTT
TRBJ2-7,15,TRBV18,-,TRBD1,CASSIGTALSYEQYF,TGTGCCAGCTCAATAGGGACAGCCCTCTCCTACGAGCAGTACTTC